This T cell receptor beta chain was profiled in a study of blood T cell repertoires in COVID-19 (dated by TCRdb to about 2020). At the level of the whole study: Samples from collaborators originated in the United States, Italy and Spain and spanned both the acute and convalescent phases of COVID-19. The prospective study material was composed of cDNA or gDNA derived from T cells, B-cell-depleted T cells, or PBMCs. Deeply sampled blood TCRbeta repertoires from subjects exposed to, actively infected with, or recovered from COVID-19 were included in the dataset. HLA class I and class II types, where available, came from metadata supplied by the sample provider rather than from assay-based typing. The repertoires were released in a freely available public database meant as a resource for research on the immune response to SARS-CoV-2. The samples were drawn from the first 160 participants of the ongoing ImmuneRACE study and from over a thousand subjects provided by 6 global collaborators. A de-identified subject ID, COVID-19 status, age in years and sex were almost always included in the sample metadata. Here is what the overall study found, with its caveats: Clinical and demographic metadata were provided uncurated, with the amount varying by source and participant.

The sample holds a few counts of this clone. No cognate antigen has been identified for it. Base qualities are not at hand, and no much larger clone is one base apart. V and J are truncated by 5 bases and 0 bases respectively, leaving an intervening sequence of 13 bases. Sequences LNHDA (CDR1) and SQIVND (CDR2) are obtained from the germline V gene (reference sequence). CDR3 length: 15 amino acids, cysteine to phenylalanine. The CDR3 DNA has 45 bases and is translated from base 1. TCRbeta CDR3 regions were amplified from genomic DNA by means of the immunoSEQ Assay, a bias-controlled multiplex PCR. The published analysis was carried out like this. The number of nucleated cells in each sample was estimated by amplification of reference gene primers within the assay. To quantify the absolute abundance of each unique TCRbeta CDR3 rearrangement, sequence reads were collapsed and filtered. For each sample, productive Simpson clonality was calculated by taking the square root of Simpson's diversity index across productive rearrangements. TCRdb re-hosts the immuneACCESS table, in-frame sequences only. Its copies lack some clones; in the studies checked, an unresolved V gene accounts for under half of them, and the cause for the rest is not known. Clonal size and the V and J genes are those of that table, whereas D and trimming came from the DNA. This sample comprises about 140,000 clones, over 65% of them detected only once. The top ten clones comprise 4.5% to 5% of the sample.

Collaborating institutions collected whole blood in K2EDTA tubes following their own protocols. Collaborator samples were shipped for TCRbeta analysis as frozen whole blood, isolated PBMCs, or DNA extracted from either sample type. The specimen was peripheral blood. The sequence was collected from a woman at least 80 years old with active or convalescent COVID-19. In this chain, TRBV19 is recombined with TRBJ1-1, with the D segment identity uncertain. In nucleotides, the sequence is TGTGCCAGTAGTCCCCTCCGGGAGCTGAACACTGAAGCTTTCTTT. This translates into CASSPLRELNTEAFF. This CDR3, with the reference TRBV19 and TRBJ1-1 proteins standing in past its ends, gives the full variable domain DGGITQSPKYLFRKEGQNVTLSCEQNLNHDAMYWYRQDPGQGLRLIYYSQIVNDFQKGDIAEGYSVSREKKESFPLTVTSAQKNPTAFYLCASSPLRELNTEAFFGQGTRLTVV.